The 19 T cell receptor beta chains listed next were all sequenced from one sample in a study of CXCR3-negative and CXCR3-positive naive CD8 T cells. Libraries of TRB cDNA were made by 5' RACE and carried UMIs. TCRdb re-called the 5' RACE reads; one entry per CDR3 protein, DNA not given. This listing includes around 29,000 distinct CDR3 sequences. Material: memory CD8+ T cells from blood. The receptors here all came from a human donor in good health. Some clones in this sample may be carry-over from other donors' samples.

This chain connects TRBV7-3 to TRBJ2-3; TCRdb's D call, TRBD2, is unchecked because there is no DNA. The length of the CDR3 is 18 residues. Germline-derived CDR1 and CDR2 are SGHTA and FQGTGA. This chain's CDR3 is CASSLKGGSGGWTDTQYF.

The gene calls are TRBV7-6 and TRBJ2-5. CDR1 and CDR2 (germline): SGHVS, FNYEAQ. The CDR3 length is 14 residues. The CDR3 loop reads CASSLGAIRETQYF.

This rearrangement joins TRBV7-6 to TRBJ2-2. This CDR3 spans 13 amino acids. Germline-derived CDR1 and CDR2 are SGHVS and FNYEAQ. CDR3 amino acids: CASSLENTGELFF.

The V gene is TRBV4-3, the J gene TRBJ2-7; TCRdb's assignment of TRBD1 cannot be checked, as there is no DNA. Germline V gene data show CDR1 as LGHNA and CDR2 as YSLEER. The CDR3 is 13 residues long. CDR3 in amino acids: CASSQGGGYEQYF.

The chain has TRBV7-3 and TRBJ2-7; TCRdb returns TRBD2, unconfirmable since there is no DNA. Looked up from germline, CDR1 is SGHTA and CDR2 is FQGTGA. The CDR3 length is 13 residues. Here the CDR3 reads CASSFGTSGEQYF.

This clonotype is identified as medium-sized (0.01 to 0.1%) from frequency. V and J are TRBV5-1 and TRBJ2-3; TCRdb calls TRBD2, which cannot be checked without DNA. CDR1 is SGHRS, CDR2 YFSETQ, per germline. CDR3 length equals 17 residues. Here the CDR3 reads CASSFYGLAGDTDTQYF.

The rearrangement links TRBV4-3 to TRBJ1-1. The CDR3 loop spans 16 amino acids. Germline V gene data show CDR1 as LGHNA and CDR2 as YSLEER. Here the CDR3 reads CASSQDGAGGYTEAFF.

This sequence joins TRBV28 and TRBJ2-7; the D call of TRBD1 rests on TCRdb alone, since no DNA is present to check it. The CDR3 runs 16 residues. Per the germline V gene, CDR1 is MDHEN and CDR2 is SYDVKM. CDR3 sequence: CASSPMSGGIGREQYF.

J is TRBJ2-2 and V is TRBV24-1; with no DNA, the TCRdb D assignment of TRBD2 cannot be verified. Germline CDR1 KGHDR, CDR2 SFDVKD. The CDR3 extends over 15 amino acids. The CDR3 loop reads CATSDSTLETGELFF.

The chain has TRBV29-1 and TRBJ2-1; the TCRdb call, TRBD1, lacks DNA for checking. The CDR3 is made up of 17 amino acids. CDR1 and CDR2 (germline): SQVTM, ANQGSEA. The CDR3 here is CSVASVGVSGAIHEQFF.

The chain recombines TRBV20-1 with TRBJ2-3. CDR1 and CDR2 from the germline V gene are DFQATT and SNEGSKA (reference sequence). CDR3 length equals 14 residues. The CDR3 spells CSAIRSEITDTQYF.

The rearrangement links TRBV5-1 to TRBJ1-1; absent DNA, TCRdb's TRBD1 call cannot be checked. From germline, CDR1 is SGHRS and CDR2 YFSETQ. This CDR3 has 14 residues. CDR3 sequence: CASSLSGTAWEAFF.

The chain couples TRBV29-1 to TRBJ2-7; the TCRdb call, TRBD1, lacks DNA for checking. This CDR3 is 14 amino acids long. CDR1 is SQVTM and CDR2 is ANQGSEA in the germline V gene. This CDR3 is CSVKDRDSSYEQYF.

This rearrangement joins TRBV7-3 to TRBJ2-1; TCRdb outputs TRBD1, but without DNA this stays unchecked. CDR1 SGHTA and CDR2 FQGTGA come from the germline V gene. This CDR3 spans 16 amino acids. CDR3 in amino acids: CASSSETGSSYNEQFF.

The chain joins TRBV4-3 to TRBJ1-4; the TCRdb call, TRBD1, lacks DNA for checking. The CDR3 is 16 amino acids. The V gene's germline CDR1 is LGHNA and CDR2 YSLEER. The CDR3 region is CASSRGQGSTNEKLFF.

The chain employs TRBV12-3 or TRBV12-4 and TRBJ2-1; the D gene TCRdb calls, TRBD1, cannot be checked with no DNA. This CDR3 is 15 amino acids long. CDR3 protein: CASSFAGGGDDEQFF.

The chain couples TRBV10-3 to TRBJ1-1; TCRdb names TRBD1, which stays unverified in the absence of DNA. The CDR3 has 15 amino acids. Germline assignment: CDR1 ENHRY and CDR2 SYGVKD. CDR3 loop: CAISEPTTGRTEAFF.

The CDR3 region is CASSPPSRGGTEAFF. This chain uses TRBV28 with TRBJ1-1; TCRdb outputs TRBD1, but without DNA this stays unchecked. This CDR3 has 15 residues. Looked up from germline, CDR1 is MDHEN and CDR2 is SYDVKM.

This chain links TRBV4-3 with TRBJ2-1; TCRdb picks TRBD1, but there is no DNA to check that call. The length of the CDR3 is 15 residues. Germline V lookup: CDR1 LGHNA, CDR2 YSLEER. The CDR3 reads CASSFGGQEYNEQFF.